This T cell receptor (beta chain) was sequenced in a study of T cell responses to AZD1222 COVID-19 vaccine. V dropped 3 bases and J dropped 12 bases, with 14 bases sitting between them. The length of the CDR3 is 13 residues. Germline-derived CDR1 and CDR2 are MNHEY and SMNVEV (reference sequence). Only in-frame clones appear in the TCRdb table, and some are missing; sequencing was by immunoSEQ multiplex PCR. This table holds 100,000 to 150,000 clones, about nine tenths found once. The sequencing used peripheral blood, collected on day 0 of AZD1222 vaccination. This clonotype originated in an adult in good health. The V call is TRBV27, the J call TRBJ1-4, with D unresolved. The DNA for the CDR3 is TGTGCCAGCAGTTTCCTGGTGGCCGGGGAACTGTTTTTT. This encodes CASSFLVAGELFF.